This T cell receptor (beta chain) was observed in a study of T cell changes during pregnancy in multiple sclerosis. The CDR3 has 14 amino acids. Trimming removed 2 bases from V and 5 bases from J; junction bases left unmatched: 5. In germline, CDR1 is MNHEY, CDR2 SVGAGI. The repertoire was sequenced with immunoSEQ multiplex PCR; TCRdb's copy has only in-frame clones and lacks some. The sample has 20,000 to 25,000 clones, over 65% seen once. The receptor comes from a female donor with multiple sclerosis, enrolled in a pregnancy study. The sequenced sample was CD8+ T cells from peripheral blood mononuclear cells, obtained before pregnancy. The chain employs TRBV6-5 and TRBJ1-1; 7 positions agree with TRBD1. The CDR3, as DNA: TGTGCCAGCAGTTACAGCCAGGACAGGACTGAAGCTTTCTTT. Its protein is CASSYSQDRTEAFF.